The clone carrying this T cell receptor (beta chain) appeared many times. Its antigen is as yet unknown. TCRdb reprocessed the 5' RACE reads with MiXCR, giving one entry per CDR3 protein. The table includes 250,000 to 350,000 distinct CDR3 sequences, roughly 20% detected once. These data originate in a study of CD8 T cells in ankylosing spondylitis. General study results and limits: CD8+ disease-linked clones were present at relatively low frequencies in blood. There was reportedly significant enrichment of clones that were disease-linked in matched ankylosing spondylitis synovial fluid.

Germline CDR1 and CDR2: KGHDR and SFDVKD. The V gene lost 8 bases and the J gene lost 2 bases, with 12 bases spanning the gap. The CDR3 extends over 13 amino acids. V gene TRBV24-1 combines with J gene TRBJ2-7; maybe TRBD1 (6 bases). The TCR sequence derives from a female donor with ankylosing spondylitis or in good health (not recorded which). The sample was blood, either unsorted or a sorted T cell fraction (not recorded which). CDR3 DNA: TGTGCCACCATGGAGGACAGAGCCTACGAGCAGTACTTC. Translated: CATMEDRAYEQYF.